This TCR beta chain was observed in a study of shared clonotypes between healthy human individuals (dated by TCRdb to 2020 to 2021). For the study in its entirety: The cohort included a few men and two women between 18 and 49 years of age. Blood TCR repertoires of about 5 healthy adults were deeply sequenced to estimate repertoire size and the extent of clonotype sharing between individuals. Each donor's leukapheresis produced roughly between about 0.8 and 8.9 billion PBMCs. For each donor, CD4 naive and CD4 memory were each given three plates, CD8 naive was given two plates, and CD8 memory was given one plate. To increase sequencing depth and limit assay-specific biases, TCR repertoire library preparation and sequencing were carried out by different laboratories using diverse techniques.

CD8 naive samples were CD45RO-negative cells positively selected for CCR7, giving a CD45RA+CCR7+ population that excluded TemRA cells. Donors were healthy HIV-negative adults with no recently reported acute infections or vaccinations. Every donor was a Caucasian adult living in Nashville, Tennessee, USA. Blood was obtained by leukapheresis, after which PBMCs were separated by Ficoll-Histopaque density gradient centrifugation and cryopreserved in liquid nitrogen vapor phase. Analytical flow cytometry was used to check the purity and quantity of every magnetically sorted T cell population. Genomic DNA was isolated from each sorted fraction and quantified by UV absorbance on a Nanodrop 2000c. Points the paper makes about the study in general: Naive subsets generally had larger estimated clonotype richness than memory subsets. Sharing across a handful of donors was observed for approximately 4.6% of naive CD4, over 3% of naive CD8, roughly 2.3% of memory CD4, and around 0.4% of memory CD8 clonotypes. Pairwise subsampling led to the expectation that sequencing depth would affect the degree of clonotype sharing among donors. Sampling was limited to blood, and TCR repertoires in tissue likely differ from TCR repertoires in blood. Higher generation probabilities were observed for clonotypes shared by all four sorted-subset donors than for non-shared clonotypes. Even with the large sequencing depth, rarefaction of the sorted-subset datasets indicated that sequencing was incomplete. Because the study included only a small number of donors, the genetic and exposure-history diversity represented was limited.

This clone has a single count. The clone's antigen remains unknown. No base quality information exists; no much larger clone differs at one position. V and J are trimmed by 4 bases and 8 bases, and the gene matches miss 9 bases of the junction. Measured from the cysteine to the phenylalanine, the CDR3 is 15 residues long. The CDR3 DNA has 45 bases and is translated from base 1. As encoded in the germline V gene, CDR1 is LGHNA while CDR2 is YSLEER. Using the deep immunoSEQ assay, multiplex PCR amplified TCR CDR3 regions from genomic DNA. Genomic DNA extracted from each cell subset was distributed evenly over all wells of several immunoSEQ 96-well plates, and each plate served as one replicate. For sorted subsets, roughly 0.2 ug genomic DNA, equal to tens of thousands of T cell genomes, was loaded into each replicate PCR. The purified libraries were quantified using a Qubit 3.0 fluorometer, sized with a Bioanalyzer 2100, and then quantified again using the KAPA Library Quantification kit. Every immunoSEQ 96-well plate was sequenced on a separate single-read 150-cycle Illumina NextSeq 550 flow cell. In the source study's methods: The immunoSEQ output contained only junctional sequences without quality scores, so filtering could not match that applied to full-length reads. To assign V/J genes and CDR3, sequences were annotated using PyIR, a Python wrapper for IgBLAST v1.9, with IMGT germline references. Reads with weak V/J assignments (E-value above 1e-6), missing CDR3, stop codons, out-of-frame junctions, or ambiguous translated residues were removed. V3J clonotypes were defined by identical inferred V gene, J gene, and CDR3 amino acid sequence. Percentage overlap between repertoires was computed as shared unique clonotypes divided by the size of the smaller repertoire. Richness of each repertoire was evaluated using RTK rarefaction, the Chao1 estimator, and Recon v2.1 estimates of unobserved clonotypes. Generation probabilities for all TCRbeta clonotypes obtained by the gDNA method from a handful of donors were computed using OLGA. What TCRdb holds here is the immuneACCESS table cut down to in-frame rearrangements. Part of the clones is not present; checked against another copy, under half of the missing clones reflect an unresolved V gene, and the others are unexplained. D and trimming come from the DNA, and the V and J calls and clone size come from that table. Present in this sample are 1.5 million to 2.5 million clones, 85% to 95% of which were seen just once. Around 1.2% of the sample rests with the top ten.

This receptor was obtained from a man aged 18 to 29 in good health. The rearrangement combines TRBV4-3 with TRBJ2-1, with 9 bases matching TRBD2. The specimen was naive CD8+ T cells sorted from blood. The cell subset or site label, as the study defines it: CD45RA+CCR7+. The CDR3 region: CASSRGTSHLDEQFF. The bases read TGCGCCAGCAGCCGCGGGACTAGCCATTTGGATGAGCAGTTCTTC.